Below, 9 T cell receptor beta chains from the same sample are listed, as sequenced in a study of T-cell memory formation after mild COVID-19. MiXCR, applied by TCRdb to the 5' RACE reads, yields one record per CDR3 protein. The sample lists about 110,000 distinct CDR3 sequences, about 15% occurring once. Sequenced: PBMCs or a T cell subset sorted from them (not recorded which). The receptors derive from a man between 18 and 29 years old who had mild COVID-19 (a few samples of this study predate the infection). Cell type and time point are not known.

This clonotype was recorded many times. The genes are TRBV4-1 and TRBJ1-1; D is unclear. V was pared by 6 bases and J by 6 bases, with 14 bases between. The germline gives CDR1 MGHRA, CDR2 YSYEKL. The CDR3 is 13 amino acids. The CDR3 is CASSSREVAEAFF. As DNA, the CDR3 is TGCGCCAGCAGTAGTAGGGAAGTTGCTGAAGCTTTCTTT.

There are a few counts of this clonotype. This CDR3 is CASSQGGGIDEQYV. The CDR3 nucleotides are TGTGCCAGCAGCCAAGGAGGAGGGATCGACGAGCAGTACGTC. The V and J genes are TRBV3-1 and TRBJ2-7; weak D call: TRBD2 (6 bases). The CDR3 extends over 14 amino acids. The V gene lost 1 base and the J gene lost 5 bases, with 12 bases spanning the gap. Looked up from germline, CDR1 is LGHDT and CDR2 is YNNKEL (reference sequence).

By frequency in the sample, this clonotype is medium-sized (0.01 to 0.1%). CDR3 nucleotides: TGTGCCAGCAGCTTAAATAGGGGGCCCCAAGAGACCCAGTACTTC. This encodes CASSLNRGPQETQYF. The chain is built from TRBV7-7 and TRBJ2-5; 7 positions agree with TRBD1. The germline V gene has CDR1 SSHAT and CDR2 FNYEAQ (reference sequence). The V and J ends lost 2 bases and 1 base, in that order; junction bases with no gene match: 4. The CDR3 contains 15 residues.

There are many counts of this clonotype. The CDR3 loop reads CASSQNAGSSTDTQYF. The CDR3 nucleotides are TGTGCCAGCAGTCAAAACGCCGGGAGTAGCACAGATACGCAGTATTTT. The V gene is TRBV4-2, the J gene TRBJ2-3; weak D call: TRBD2 (6 bases). The CDR3 spans 16 residues. The germline V gene encodes CDR1 LGHNA and CDR2 YNFKEQ. Trimming took off 6 bases at V and 0 bases at J, with 16 bases between the two ends.

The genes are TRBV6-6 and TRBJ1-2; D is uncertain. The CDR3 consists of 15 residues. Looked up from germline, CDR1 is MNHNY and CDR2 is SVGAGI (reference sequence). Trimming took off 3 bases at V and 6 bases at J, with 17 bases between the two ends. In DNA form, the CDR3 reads TGTGCCAGCAGTTATATCGTCACGGCAGAACATGGCTACACCTTC. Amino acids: CASSYIVTAEHGYTF.

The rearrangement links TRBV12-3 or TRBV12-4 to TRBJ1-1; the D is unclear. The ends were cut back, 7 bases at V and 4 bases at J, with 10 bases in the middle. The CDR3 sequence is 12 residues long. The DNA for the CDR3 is TGTGCCAGCAAAGAGGGAGCCACTGAAGCTTTCTTT. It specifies CASKEGATEAFF.

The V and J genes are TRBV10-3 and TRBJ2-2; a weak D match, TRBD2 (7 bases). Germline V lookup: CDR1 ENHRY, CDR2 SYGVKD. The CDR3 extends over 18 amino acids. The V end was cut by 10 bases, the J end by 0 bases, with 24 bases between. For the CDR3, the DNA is TGTGCCACCCACCGGGGGGCGGAAATTACTACGAACACCGGGGAGCTGTTTTTT. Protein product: CATHRGAEITTNTGELFF.

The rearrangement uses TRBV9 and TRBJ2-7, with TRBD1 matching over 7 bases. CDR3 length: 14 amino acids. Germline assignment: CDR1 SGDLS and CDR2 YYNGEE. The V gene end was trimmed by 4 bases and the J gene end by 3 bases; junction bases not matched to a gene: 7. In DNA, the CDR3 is TGTGCCAGCAGCCCGTGGGACAGCGGCTACGAGCAGTACTTC. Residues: CASSPWDSGYEQYF.

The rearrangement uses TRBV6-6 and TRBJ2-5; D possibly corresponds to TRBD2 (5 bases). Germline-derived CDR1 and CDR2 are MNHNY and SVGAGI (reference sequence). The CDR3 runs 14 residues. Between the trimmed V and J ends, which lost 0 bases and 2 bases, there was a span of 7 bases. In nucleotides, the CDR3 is TGTGCCAGCAGTTACTCGACTACACAAGAGACCCAGTACTTC. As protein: CASSYSTTQETQYF.